Listed below are T cell receptor beta chains from one sample, sequenced in a study of regulatory T cells in long-lasting Graves disease. TCRdb reprocessed the multiplex PCR reads via MiXCR and lists one record per CDR3 protein. The sample consists of some 500,000 distinct CDR3 sequences, about 13% of them appearing once. These sequences were also reported in another study, on T cells in Graves' hyperthyroidism and ophthalmopathy.

Sequences were derived from peripheral blood mononuclear cells (PBMCs), sampled at new diagnosis, from a patient treated with antithyroid drugs. Receptor source: a young man with Graves disease. The CDR3 runs from the conserved cysteine through the conserved F or W. A D gene is named only where the DNA matches it firmly. The size field is filled for only some rows; it gives once, few, many or a size class.

V gene: TRBV19
J gene: TRBJ2-1
D gene: TRBD2
clone size: many
CDR3 DNA: TGTGCCAGTAGTCGAACTCCGGGACTAGCGGGGGCTAATGAGCAGTTCTTC
CDR3 protein: CASSRTPGLAGANEQFF

V gene: TRBV10-3
J gene: TRBJ2-7
D gene: TRBD1
clone size: many
CDR3 DNA: TGTGCCACCACCGGACAGGGGGGAAGATACGAGCAGTACTTC
CDR3 protein: CATTGQGGRYEQYF

V gene: TRBV20-1
J gene: TRBJ2-3
D gene: .
clone size: .
CDR3 DNA: TGCAGCTACCTCAGTGGGCTAGCCTCAGATACGCAGTATTTT
CDR3 protein: CSYLSGLASDTQYF

V gene: TRBV12-3/TRBV12-4
J gene: TRBJ1-5
D gene: TRBD1
clone size: many
CDR3 DNA: TGTGCCAGCACCCAGGGGGCGCAAATAGGGCAGCCCCAGCATTTT
CDR3 protein: CASTQGAQIGQPQHF

V gene: TRBV7-9
J gene: TRBJ2-7
D gene: TRBD2
clone size: many
CDR3 DNA: TGTGCCAGCAGCCGACCGTCTAGCGGGAGGGGCCGCGAGCAGTACTTC
CDR3 protein: CASSRPSSGRGREQYF

V gene: TRBV5-6
J gene: TRBJ2-7
D gene: TRBD2
clone size: few
CDR3 DNA: TGTGCCAGCAGCATGGGACTAGACTACGAGCAGTACTTC
CDR3 protein: CASSMGLDYEQYF

V gene: TRBV18
J gene: TRBJ2-7
D gene: .
clone size: many
CDR3 DNA: TGTGCCAGCTCACCCCGCGGGCAGGGCGAGCAGTACTTC
CDR3 protein: CASSPRGQGEQYF

V gene: TRBV20-1
J gene: TRBJ2-7
D gene: .
clone size: many
CDR3 DNA: TGCAGTGCTAGTGGGGGAAATCCCGAGCAGTACTTC
CDR3 protein: CSASGGNPEQYF

V gene: TRBV10-3
J gene: TRBJ2-7
D gene: .
clone size: many
CDR3 DNA: TGTGCCATCAGTCCTTCGAGGGGGAAGTCCGAGCAGTACTTC
CDR3 protein: CAISPSRGKSEQYF

V gene: TRBV6-2/TRBV6-3
J gene: TRBJ2-5
D gene: .
clone size: many
CDR3 DNA: TGTGCCAGCAACCAGGGGGGGCAAGAGACCCAGTACTTC
CDR3 protein: CASNQGGQETQYF

V gene: TRBV16
J gene: TRBJ1-1
D gene: .
clone size: many
CDR3 DNA: TGTGCCAGCAGCCGACAACAGGGATCGGCTTTCTTT
CDR3 protein: CASSRQQGSAFF

V gene: TRBV5-1
J gene: TRBJ1-1
D gene: TRBD1
clone size: many
CDR3 DNA: TGCGCCAGCAGCTTTGGACAGGGCGAAGCTTTCTTT
CDR3 protein: CASSFGQGEAFF

V gene: TRBV7-2
J gene: TRBJ2-1
D gene: TRBD2
clone size: .
CDR3 DNA: TGTGCCAGCAGCTTTCGGACTAGCGCGTACAATGAGCAGTTCTTC
CDR3 protein: CASSFRTSAYNEQFF

V gene: TRBV7-3
J gene: TRBJ2-5
D gene: TRBD2
clone size: .
CDR3 DNA: TGTGCCAGCAGCCCCAGCGGGAGGAGCGAGACCCAGTACTTC
CDR3 protein: CASSPSGRSETQYF

V gene: TRBV12-3/TRBV12-4
J gene: TRBJ2-7
D gene: TRBD2
clone size: .
CDR3 DNA: TGTGCCAGCAGTTTAATCCGGACTAGCGGGAGCTGGGGCTACGAGCAGTACTTC
CDR3 protein: CASSLIRTSGSWGYEQYF

V gene: TRBV2
J gene: TRBJ1-5
D gene: .
clone size: few
CDR3 DNA: TGTGCCAGCAGTCGGACATCTTCCCTTTTCTATCAGCCCCAGCATTTT
CDR3 protein: CASSRTSSLFYQPQHF

V gene: TRBV7-8
J gene: TRBJ1-3
D gene: .
clone size: .
CDR3 DNA: TGTGCCAGCAGCATCCGGACTCCGACCTCTGGAAACACCATATATTTT
CDR3 protein: CASSIRTPTSGNTIYF

V gene: TRBV7-2
J gene: TRBJ1-1
D gene: .
clone size: .
CDR3 DNA: TGTGCCAACAGCTTGAGCAACACTGAAGCTTTCTTT
CDR3 protein: CANSLSNTEAFF

V gene: TRBV27
J gene: TRBJ2-1
D gene: .
clone size: many
CDR3 DNA: TGTGCCAGTGCCCTAGGGGCAGGGGGCAGCGGGAGTAGTTGCTTC
CDR3 protein: CASALGAGGSGSSCF

V gene: TRBV20-1
J gene: TRBJ2-7
D gene: TRBD2
clone size: few
CDR3 DNA: TGCAGTGCCAAGGGACTAGCGGGAGAGGATGACGAGCAGTACTTC
CDR3 protein: CSAKGLAGEDDEQYF

V gene: TRBV6-5
J gene: TRBJ2-5
D gene: TRBD1
clone size: many
CDR3 DNA: TGTGCCAGCAGTTACTCGACGGGACAGCAAGAGACCCAGTACTTC
CDR3 protein: CASSYSTGQQETQYF

V gene: TRBV29-1
J gene: TRBJ1-1
D gene: TRBD1
clone size: many
CDR3 DNA: TGCAGCGCTACAAAGGGGGCCGCTGAAGCTTTCTTT
CDR3 protein: CSATKGAAEAFF

V gene: TRBV6-2/TRBV6-3
J gene: TRBJ2-3
D gene: TRBD2
clone size: .
CDR3 DNA: TGTGCCAGCAGTGGGACTACCCAGGGCGCAGATACGCAGTATTTT
CDR3 protein: CASSGTTQGADTQYF

V gene: TRBV20-1
J gene: TRBJ1-5
D gene: TRBD1
clone size: .
CDR3 DNA: TGCAGTGCTGGTGGGACAGGGTATCAGCCCCAGCATTTT
CDR3 protein: CSAGGTGYQPQHF

V gene: TRBV27
J gene: TRBJ2-1
D gene: .
clone size: many
CDR3 DNA: TGTGCCAGCAGTTTGGAGGGGCCTGGCCATGAGCAGTTCTTC
CDR3 protein: CASSLEGPGHEQFF

V gene: TRBV27
J gene: TRBJ1-2
D gene: TRBD1
clone size: few
CDR3 DNA: TGTGCCAGCAGTTCAAACAGGGGTTATGGCCACACCTTC
CDR3 protein: CASSSNRGYGHTF

V gene: TRBV7-9
J gene: TRBJ2-5
D gene: TRBD1
clone size: many
CDR3 DNA: TGTGCCAGCAGCTCTCAGGGGGCGCAGGAGACCCAGTACTTC
CDR3 protein: CASSSQGAQETQYF

V gene: TRBV18
J gene: TRBJ2-1
D gene: .
clone size: few
CDR3 DNA: TGTGCCAGCTCACCAACGCGGCGTAGGGCCCACCATGAGCAGTTCTTC
CDR3 protein: CASSPTRRRAHHEQFF

V gene: TRBV18
J gene: TRBJ2-5
D gene: .
clone size: .
CDR3 DNA: TGTGCCAGCTCACCCCCACAGGGAGGAGAGACCCAGTACTTC
CDR3 protein: CASSPPQGGETQYF

V gene: TRBV10-3
J gene: TRBJ2-2
D gene: TRBD1
clone size: few
CDR3 DNA: TGTGCCATCCGGGACAGGGAGATCGGGGAGCTGTTTTTT
CDR3 protein: CAIRDREIGELFF

V gene: TRBV20-1
J gene: TRBJ2-7
D gene: TRBD1
clone size: few
CDR3 DNA: TGCAGTGCTAGTGTGGGGACAGGGGCCTACGAGCAGTACTTC
CDR3 protein: CSASVGTGAYEQYF

V gene: TRBV2
J gene: TRBJ1-1
D gene: .
clone size: many
CDR3 DNA: TGTGCCAGCAGTCAGTTATACACTGAAGCTTTCTTT
CDR3 protein: CASSQLYTEAFF

V gene: TRBV2
J gene: TRBJ2-1
D gene: .
clone size: many
CDR3 DNA: TGTGCCAGCAGTGGTTCATCAGACAATGAGCAGTTCTTC
CDR3 protein: CASSGSSDNEQFF

V gene: TRBV18
J gene: TRBJ1-1
D gene: .
clone size: .
CDR3 DNA: TGTGCCAGCTCTCCTTCATTTCTGGAGAACACTGAAGCTTTCTTT
CDR3 protein: CASSPSFLENTEAFF

V gene: TRBV7-7
J gene: TRBJ2-1
D gene: .
clone size: .
CDR3 DNA: TGTGCTAGCAGTCGGGCGGACACCCCCTACAATGAGCAGTTCTTT
CDR3 protein: CASSRADTPYNEQFF

V gene: TRBV20-1
J gene: TRBJ2-5
D gene: TRBD2
clone size: .
CDR3 DNA: TGCAGTGCGAGACTAGCGGCCTCCCAGTCCCAGTACTTC
CDR3 protein: CSARLAASQSQYF

V gene: TRBV12-3/TRBV12-4
J gene: TRBJ2-7
D gene: TRBD1
clone size: many
CDR3 DNA: TGTGCCAGCAGCCTACGACAGGGAGTCTGGCACGAGCAGTACTTC
CDR3 protein: CASSLRQGVWHEQYF

V gene: TRBV9
J gene: TRBJ2-6
D gene: .
clone size: few
CDR3 DNA: TGTGCCAGCAGCGCCGAGGACTCTGGGGCCAACGTCCTGACTTTC
CDR3 protein: CASSAEDSGANVLTF

V gene: TRBV2
J gene: TRBJ1-2
D gene: .
clone size: many
CDR3 DNA: TGTGCCAGCGACCAACCGCCACCGTTGACCTCATATGGCTACACCTTC
CDR3 protein: CASDQPPPLTSYGYTF

V gene: TRBV12-3/TRBV12-4
J gene: TRBJ2-1
D gene: .
clone size: many
CDR3 DNA: TGTGCCAGCAGGCGTAGCTCCTACAATGAGCAGTTCTTC
CDR3 protein: CASRRSSYNEQFF

V gene: TRBV5-1
J gene: TRBJ2-7
D gene: .
clone size: many
CDR3 DNA: TGCGCCAGCACGAGAGGTTGGACCTACGAGCAGTACTTC
CDR3 protein: CASTRGWTYEQYF

V gene: TRBV27
J gene: TRBJ2-6
D gene: .
clone size: many
CDR3 DNA: TGTGCCAGCAGTTTGACTACCGGGGCCAACGTCCTGACTTTC
CDR3 protein: CASSLTTGANVLTF

V gene: TRBV7-2
J gene: TRBJ2-2
D gene: .
clone size: many
CDR3 DNA: TGTGCCAGCAGCTTAGTAGGGCACCGAAACACCGGGGAGCTGTTTTTT
CDR3 protein: CASSLVGHRNTGELFF

V gene: TRBV11-2
J gene: TRBJ1-2
D gene: .
clone size: few
CDR3 DNA: TGTGCCAGCAGCTCCCCCCGGGGGGGGTTCTATGGCTACACCTTC
CDR3 protein: CASSSPRGGFYGYTF

V gene: TRBV20-1
J gene: TRBJ1-1
D gene: .
clone size: many
CDR3 DNA: TGCAGTGCTGGGCAGAACACTGAAGCTTTCTTT
CDR3 protein: CSAGQNTEAFF

V gene: TRBV20-1
J gene: TRBJ2-3
D gene: .
clone size: many
CDR3 DNA: TGCAGTGCTCCGGGCGGGGTATCAAAGGGCACAGATACGCAGTATTTT
CDR3 protein: CSAPGGVSKGTDTQYF

V gene: TRBV12-3/TRBV12-4
J gene: TRBJ2-1
D gene: TRBD2
clone size: many
CDR3 DNA: TGTGCCAGCAGTTTAGTAGGCGGGAGAATTGGCAATGAGCAGTTCTTC
CDR3 protein: CASSLVGGRIGNEQFF

V gene: TRBV4-1
J gene: TRBJ2-7
D gene: .
clone size: few
CDR3 DNA: TGCGCCAGCAGCCAAGTTGGGGGGGCCTCGTACGAGCAGTACTTC
CDR3 protein: CASSQVGGASYEQYF

V gene: TRBV7-2
J gene: TRBJ2-7
D gene: .
clone size: .
CDR3 DNA: TGTGCCAGCAGCTTATTATCTGGTCGTCTAGAAGTCTACGAGCAGTACTTC
CDR3 protein: CASSLLSGRLEVYEQYF

V gene: TRBV20-1
J gene: TRBJ2-3
D gene: .
clone size: .
CDR3 DNA: TGCAGTGCTAGCCCCCTAAGGGGCGGCACCACAGATACGCAGTATTTT
CDR3 protein: CSASPLRGGTTDTQYF

V gene: TRBV29-1
J gene: TRBJ2-1
D gene: TRBD2
clone size: few
CDR3 DNA: TGCAGTCACGGGTGGGAGGGGGAGCAGTTCTTC
CDR3 protein: CSHGWEGEQFF

V gene: TRBV7-9
J gene: TRBJ2-1
D gene: .
clone size: many
CDR3 DNA: TGTGCCAGCAGCTTTACCGGATCGGTCAACAATGAGCAGTTCTTC
CDR3 protein: CASSFTGSVNNEQFF

V gene: TRBV6-2/TRBV6-3
J gene: TRBJ1-1
D gene: .
clone size: many
CDR3 DNA: TGTGCCAGCAGTGCAAATTGGGAAAGGGGGTTGGCTTTCTTT
CDR3 protein: CASSANWERGLAFF